In its sample, the clone carrying this TCR beta chain was seen many times. Its antigen is currently unknown. The time point here: newly diagnosed GD, antithyroid drugs for less than 3 months. Construction of the TCR library relied on RNA isolated from PBMCs. These data belong to a study of regulatory T cells in long-lasting Graves disease. Study conclusions and caveats: Persistent patients had a count of shared public clonotypes (under 3,000) that exceeded that of new patients (around 960).

The germline CDR1 and CDR2 sequences are DFQATT and SNEGSKA (reference sequence). The CDR3 has 16 amino acids. The ends lost 6 bases at V and 3 bases at J; junction bases unmatched: 13. CDR3-region Arm-PCR and iRepertoire HTBI primers produced the TCR beta libraries. A single record per CDR3 protein comes from TCRdb applying MiXCR to the multiplex PCR reads. Among about 540,000 distinct CDR3 sequences listed, less than 15% were seen once. These data were also filed under a second study, of T cells in Graves' hyperthyroidism and ophthalmopathy.

Sample: peripheral blood mononuclear cells (PBMCs), taken at new diagnosis, from a patient treated with antithyroid drugs. This chain joins TRBV20-1 and TRBJ2-1, with 8 bases that match TRBD2. The TCR was taken from a man aged 25-45 years with Graves disease. This chain's CDR3 is CSALTSATPLYNEQFF. CDR3 DNA: TGCAGTGCACTGACTAGCGCCACGCCCCTCTACAATGAGCAGTTCTTC.